The clone carrying this TCR beta chain has a single count. The antigen is not known. These data originate in a study of cytomegalovirus exposure and HLA in healthy donors. Study conclusions and caveats: The authors judged a highly shared variant cluster likely a sequencing artifact. The study carried out a later analysis of TCR beta sequences. It associated about 15,000 of them with specific HLA alleles at a false discovery rate of 0.05.

This CDR3 has 14 amino acids. V dropped 7 bases and J dropped 9 bases, with 19 bases sitting between them. CDR1 and CDR2 (germline): SEHNR, FQNEAQ (reference sequence). Primers for the PCR totalled 60 Vbeta and 13 Jbeta. Assay used: immunoSEQ multiplex PCR; TCRdb lists only in-frame clones, some missing. The sample consists of fewer than 85,000 clones, approximately 77% of them appearing once. The sequence was collected from a woman in her thirties or forties in good health and CMV-seropositive. The sequenced sample was PBMCs. The gene calls are TRBV7-9 and TRBJ2-1; D is perhaps TRBD1 (5 bases). The CDR3 nucleotides are TGTGCCAGCACCCCGGACACGCTCTGGGGTGAGCAGTTCTTC. Its translation: CASTPDTLWGEQFF.